This TCR beta chain was retrieved from a study of T cells in Graves' hyperthyroidism and ophthalmopathy. The CDR3 has 16 residues. Looked up from germline, CDR1 is SEHNR and CDR2 is FQNEAQ (reference sequence). V dropped 7 bases and J dropped 2 bases, with 18 bases sitting between them. Whole-study findings and limits: From stable hyperthyroidism, ophthalmopathy was set apart by a 13 V-J model. Model predictions of ophthalmopathy came a median around 6.5 months before onset.

Authors of the study amplified TCR beta CDR3 regions from RNA transcripts. The study used the HTBI primer set for a first-round RT-PCR of the TCR CDR3. TCRdb used MiXCR to reprocess the multiplex PCR reads, holding one entry per CDR3 protein. The sample carries nearly 600,000 distinct CDR3 sequences, roughly 14% recorded once. This clonotype was detected a few times. Its antigen is unidentified. This TCR derives from a woman younger than 45 with Graves' hyperthyroidism that later progressed to Graves' ophthalmopathy. Source material: blood. This chain links TRBV7-9 with TRBJ2-1; D is unclear. CDR3 in DNA: TGTGCCAGCACTCGGAATCCCAACGGACCCTACAATGAGCAGTTCTTC. Amino acid sequence: CASTRNPNGPYNEQFF.